These T cell receptor beta chains were read from a single sample in a study of blood T cell repertoires in COVID-19. TCRdb keeps only in-frame clones here, not all; method: immunoSEQ multiplex PCR. Of some 130,000 clones in the sample, around 73% were seen once. Sample: PBMCs or T cells enriched from blood (not recorded which). The source is a woman between 50 and 59 years old who had recovered from COVID-19. Each CDR3 is given with its conserved first and last residue. The D gene is left open where the match is weak. Where a row states a size, it is once, few, many or the class of an expanded clone; other rows omit it.

TRBJ1-5 | TRBV5-1 | TRBD1 | . | CASSLEGQLNQPQHF | TGCGCCAGCAGCTTGGAGGGACAGCTCAATCAGCCCCAGCATTTT
TRBJ1-3 | TRBV14 | . | . | CASSQTGYTIYF | TGTGCCAGCAGCCAAACGGGATACACCATATATTTT
TRBJ2-1 | TRBV7-3 | TRBD2 | . | CASSLSQRGDNEQFF | TGTGCCAGCAGCTTAAGCCAGCGGGGGGATAATGAGCAGTTCTTC
TRBJ1-5 | TRBV7-8 | . | few | CASSPWTAYSNQPQHF | TGTGCCAGCAGCCCCTGGACAGCCTATAGCAATCAGCCCCAGCATTTT
TRBJ2-1 | TRBV3-1/TRBV3-2 | TRBD2 | . | CASSQVASGGESEQFF | TGTGCCAGCAGCCAAGTGGCCAGCGGGGGGGAAAGTGAGCAGTTCTTC
TRBJ1-5 | TRBV2 | TRBD1 | . | CASSGTGEQPQHF | TGTGCCAGCAGTGGGACAGGGGAACAGCCCCAGCATTTT
TRBJ1-1 | TRBV2 | . | once | CASSGGDTEAFF | TGTGCCAGCAGTGGGGGGGACACTGAAGCTTTCTTT
TRBJ2-3 | TRBV5-1 | TRBD2 | once | CASSGTSGGDTDTQYF | TGCGCCAGCAGCGGGACTAGCGGGGGGGACACAGATACGCAGTATTTT
TRBJ1-1 | TRBV5-1 | TRBD1 | . | CASSGTGDMNTEAFF | TGCGCCAGCAGCGGGACAGGGGACATGAACACTGAAGCTTTCTTT
TRBJ2-6 | TRBV14 | . | . | CASSQESHYLYRGSGANVLTF | TGTGCCAGCAGCCAAGAGAGTCACTATCTATATAGGGGCTCTGGGGCCAACGTCCTGACTTTC
TRBJ2-7 | TRBV19 | . | . | CASSAQMDEQYF | TGTGCCAGTAGTGCCCAGATGGACGAGCAGTACTTC
TRBJ1-2 | TRBV2 | . | . | CASSEVGVTGLNYGYTF | TGTGCCAGCAGTGAAGTTGGGGTGACAGGATTGAACTATGGCTACACCTTC
TRBJ1-1 | TRBV6-1 | . | once | CASSEFGGETEAFF | TGTGCCAGCAGTGAATTTGGGGGGGAAACTGAAGCTTTCTTT
TRBJ2-3 | TRBV3-1/TRBV3-2 | . | . | CASSPRAAQGDTQYF | TGTGCCAGCAGCCCCCGGGCCGCGCAGGGAGATACGCAGTATTTT
TRBJ1-4 | TRBV6-5 | TRBD1 | . | CASSAGQRNEKLFF | TGTGCCAGCAGCGCGGGACAGAGGAATGAAAAACTGTTTTTT
TRBJ2-3 | TRBV6-4 | . | once | CASSEKTSTDTQYF | TGTGCCAGCAGTGAAAAGACTAGCACAGATACGCAGTATTTT
TRBJ1-2 | TRBV12-3/TRBV12-4 | TRBD1 | few | CASSTGTGDLYTF | TGTGCCAGCAGTACCGGGACAGGGGACCTCTACACCTTC
TRBJ1-5 | TRBV3-1/TRBV3-2 | TRBD1 | . | CASSPYPTGTGGNQPQHF | TGTGCCAGCAGCCCCTACCCTACCGGGACAGGGGGCAATCAGCCCCAGCATTTT
TRBJ2-5 | TRBV7-3 | TRBD1 | . | CASSLMGQSQETQYF | TGTGCCAGCAGCTTAATGGGACAGTCCCAAGAGACCCAGTACTTC
TRBJ2-7 | TRBV2 | TRBD1 | few | CASNWDSVSYEQYF | TGTGCCAGCAACTGGGACAGCGTTTCCTACGAGCAGTACTTC
TRBJ1-1 | TRBV5-1 | . | few | CASSLVGEDTEAFF | TGCGCCAGCAGCTTGGTCGGAGAGGACACTGAAGCTTTCTTT
TRBJ1-2 | TRBV18 | . | few | CASSGTNYGYTF | TGTGCCAGCTCAGGCACTAACTATGGCTACACCTTC
TRBJ1-1 | TRBV19 | . | . | CASSTQGNTEAFF | TGTGCCAGTAGTACACAGGGGAACACTGAAGCTTTCTTT
TRBJ1-1 | TRBV27 | . | . | CASSFSPRQARPREAFF | TGTGCCAGCAGTTTCTCACCTCGACAGGCCCGGCCTCGTGAAGCTTTCTTT
TRBJ1-1 | TRBV5-4 | . | . | CASSLIAVNTEAFF | TGTGCCAGCAGCTTGATAGCAGTCAACACTGAAGCTTTCTTT
TRBJ1-2 | TRBV3-1/TRBV3-2 | TRBD1 | . | CASSQGDRLYGYTF | TGTGCCAGCAGCCAAGGGGACAGACTCTATGGCTACACCTTC
TRBJ2-5 | TRBV4-2 | TRBD2 | . | CASSQETWTSGGETQYF | TGTGCCAGCAGCCAAGAGACCTGGACTAGCGGGGGTGAGACCCAGTACTTC
TRBJ2-7 | TRBV7-9 | . | many | CASSLALAGLSEQYF | TGTGCCAGCAGCTTAGCCCTGGCAGGGTTGAGCGAGCAGTACTTC
TRBJ2-1 | TRBV4-2 | TRBD2 | . | CASSQVFRGGMYNEQFF | TGTGCCAGCAGCCAAGTTTTTCGCGGGGGGATGTACAATGAGCAGTTCTTC
TRBJ1-2 | TRBV28 | . | . | CASSQPRQSPNYGYTF | TGTGCCAGCAGTCAGCCCCGACAGAGTCCTAATTATGGCTACACCTTC
TRBJ2-3 | TRBV5-1 | TRBD2 | . | CASSPLLSAGGQDTQYF | TGCGCCAGCAGCCCACTCTTGTCAGCGGGGGGGCAAGATACGCAGTATTTT
TRBJ2-7 | TRBV28 | . | . | CASSLPDSYEQYF | TGTGCCAGCAGTTTACCGGACAGCTACGAGCAGTACTTC
TRBJ1-2 | TRBV5-1 | TRBD1 | . | CASSLTTGGNYGYTF | TGCGCCAGCAGCTTGACTACAGGGGGTAACTATGGCTACACCTTC
TRBJ1-1 | TRBV30 | TRBD1 | . | CAWSITGGTEAFF | TGTGCCTGGAGTATTACAGGGGGCACTGAAGCTTTCTTT
TRBJ1-5 | TRBV6-5 | . | . | CASRIRGGNQPQHF | TGTGCCAGCAGAATAAGGGGGGGGAATCAGCCCCAGCATTTT
TRBJ1-1 | TRBV3-1/TRBV3-2 | TRBD1 | . | CASSLPDRDTEAFF | TGTGCCAGCAGCCTTCCCGACAGGGACACTGAAGCTTTCTTT
TRBJ2-2 | TRBV7-3 | TRBD1 | once | CASSLQGTGELFF | TGTGCCAGCAGCCTACAGGGGACCGGGGAGCTGTTTTTT